This T cell receptor beta chain was recorded in a study of T-cell reconstitution after alpha-beta-depleted transplantation in children. Trimming removed 7 bases at V and 5 bases at J, with 14 bases between. Germline assignment: CDR1 SQVTM and CDR2 ANQGSEA. The CDR3 sequence is 12 residues long. Unique molecular identifiers were used to barcode this TCRbeta library. TCRdb redid the calling of the PCR reads with MiXCR, one entry per CDR3 protein. The table includes roughly 400,000 distinct CDR3 sequences, roughly two fifths detected once. The V call is TRBV29-1, the J call TRBJ1-1, with a possible D match to TRBD1 (5 bases). Material: PBMCs, obtained before TCRalphabeta/CD19-depleted stem cell transplant. This TCR was sampled from a girl aged 2 to 9 with aplastic anemia, due to receive a stem cell transplant. The CDR3 DNA sequence: TGCAGCGAACGGTTGAGGGGTACTGAAGCTTTCTTT. Its translation is CSERLRGTEAFF.